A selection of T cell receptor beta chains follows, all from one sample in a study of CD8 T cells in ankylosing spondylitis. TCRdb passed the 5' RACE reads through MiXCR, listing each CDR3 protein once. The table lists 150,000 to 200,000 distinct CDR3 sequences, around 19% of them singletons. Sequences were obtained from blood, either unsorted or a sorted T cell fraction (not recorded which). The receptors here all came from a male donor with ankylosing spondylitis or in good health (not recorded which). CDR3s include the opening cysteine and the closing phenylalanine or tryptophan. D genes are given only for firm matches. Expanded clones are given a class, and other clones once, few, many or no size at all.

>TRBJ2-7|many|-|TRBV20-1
CSARLAGKESSYEQYF
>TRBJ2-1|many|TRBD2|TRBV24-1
CATSDLGAGEGNEQFF
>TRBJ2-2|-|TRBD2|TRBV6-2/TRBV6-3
CASSRTSGRIGTGELFF
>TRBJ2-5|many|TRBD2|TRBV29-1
CSVIRGSDETQYF
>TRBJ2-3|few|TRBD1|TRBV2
CASTGQGILTSSTDTQYF
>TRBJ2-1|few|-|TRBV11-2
CASSPYSNEQFF
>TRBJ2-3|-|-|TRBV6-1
CASSDPGGYTDTQYF
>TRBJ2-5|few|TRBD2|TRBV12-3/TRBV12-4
CASTQGLAKETQYF
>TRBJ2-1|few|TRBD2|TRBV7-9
CASSARGGNEQFF
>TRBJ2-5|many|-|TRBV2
CASSFGGGETQYF
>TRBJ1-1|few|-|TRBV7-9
CASLQGLGTEAFF
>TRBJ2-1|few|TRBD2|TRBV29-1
CSLAGTRGYNEQFF